A single sample is the source of the 9 T cell receptor beta chains below, sequenced in a study of immune cell composition in non-small cell lung cancer. TCRdb's copy holds only in-frame clones and misses some; the assay was immunoSEQ multiplex PCR. In the table there are approximately 3,200 clones, roughly 80% of which are singletons. The sequencing input was lung tumor tissue. The receptor source for this set is a human donor with non-small cell lung cancer.

The J gene is TRBJ2-5, the V gene TRBV7-3; no clear D gene. V was clipped by 5 bases and J by 5 bases, with 12 bases between them. The CDR3 length is 13 residues. From germline, CDR1 is SGHTA and CDR2 FQGTGA. CDR3 loop: CASSPDFTETQYF. For the CDR3, the DNA is TGTGCCAGCAGCCCCGACTTTACTGAGACCCAGTACTTC.

A word on this clone: Germline and junction disagree at one end, which may indicate a read error. The rearrangement links TRBV7-7 to TRBJ2-2; TRBD2 might be the D (5 bases). Germline CDR1 SSHAT, CDR2 FNYEAQ (reference sequence). This CDR3 has 12 amino acids. As DNA, the CDR3 is TGTGCTAGCAGTTCCTCGGGAGGGGAGCTGTTTTTT. Amino acids: CASSSSGGELFF.

This rearrangement joins TRBV2 to TRBJ2-7; D uncertain. Germline values: CDR1 SNHLY, CDR2 FYNNEI. The CDR3 consists of 16 residues. With 7 bases removed from V and 3 bases from J, the gap between germline ends came to 22 bases. The CDR3 sequence: CASIPLPSEGVYEQYF. The CDR3 coding sequence is TGTGCCAGCATCCCTCTTCCCAGTGAAGGAGTCTACGAGCAGTACTTC.

The chain carries TRBV11-1 and TRBJ2-1, with 10 bases lining up with TRBD2. Per the germline V gene, CDR1 is SGHAT and CDR2 is FQDESV (reference sequence). V lost 7 bases and J lost 1; bases outside the gene matches: 4. The length of the CDR3 is 15 residues. CDR3 sequence: CASTHSGGSYNEQFF. For the CDR3, the DNA is TGTGCCAGCACCCATAGCGGGGGGTCCTACAATGAGCAGTTCTTC. Full variable domain (outside the CDR3, taken from reference TRBV11-1 and TRBJ2-1): EAEVAQSPRYKITEKSQAVAFWCDPISGHATLYWYRQILGQGPELLVQFQDESVVDDSQLPKDRFSAERLKGVDSTLKIQPAELGDSAMYLCASTHSGGSYNEQFFGPGTRLTVL.

V usage is TRBV5-1 and J usage is TRBJ1-4; TRBD1 agrees at 7 bases. From germline, CDR1 is SGHRS and CDR2 YFSETQ. The CDR3 runs 15 residues. V lost 2 bases, J lost 3 bases, and 4 bases stayed unmatched. CDR3 nucleotide sequence: TGCGCCAGCAGCTTACAGGGGTGGGCTAATGAAAAACTGTTTTTT. Its translation is CASSLQGWANEKLFF.

V gene TRBV7-2 combines with J gene TRBJ1-1; D gene ambiguous. Germline assignment: CDR1 SGHTA and CDR2 FQGNSA. The length of the CDR3 is 11 residues. Between the trimmed V and J ends, which lost 6 bases and 3 bases, there was a span of 5 bases. DNA for the CDR3: TGTGCCAGCAGATTCGACACTGAAGCTTTCTTT. Residues: CASRFDTEAFF.

This rearrangement joins TRBV11-3 to TRBJ1-3, with D perhaps matching TRBD1 (5 bases). Germline lookup yields CDR1 SGHNT and CDR2 YENEEA. This CDR3 has 15 amino acids. The V and J ends lost 5 bases and 4 bases respectively, with 15 bases between them. Here the CDR3 reads CASSPRATAGNTIYF. In DNA, the CDR3 is TGTGCCAGCAGCCCTCGCGCGACAGCAGGAAACACCATATATTTT. The variable domain in full, with the rest retrieved from reference TRBV11-3 and TRBJ1-3, is EAGVVQSPRYKIIEKKQPVAFWCNPISGHNTLYWYLQNLGQGPELLIRYENEEAVDDSQLPKDRFSAERLKGVDSTLKIQPAELGDSAVYLCASSPRATAGNTIYFGEGSWLTVV.

The chain has TRBV5-1 and TRBJ1-6, with 10 bases fitting TRBD1. Germline CDR1 SGHRS, CDR2 YFSETQ. The V gene end was trimmed by 3 bases and the J gene end by 6 bases; junction bases not matched to a gene: 6. The CDR3 length is 16 residues. CDR3 protein: CASSWSGTGVNSPLHF. CDR3 nucleotides: TGCGCCAGCAGCTGGTCCGGGACAGGGGTTAATTCACCCCTCCACTTT.

This chain joins TRBV7-2 and TRBJ1-2, with 9 bases that match TRBD1. CDR3 length: 15 residues. Germline V gives CDR1 SGHTA, CDR2 FQGNSA. V was clipped by 6 bases and J by 4 bases; unmatched bases: 9. The CDR3, as DNA: TGTGCCAGCAGGGCCCCGGGACAGGGCATCTATGGCTACACCTTC. It encodes CASRAPGQGIYGYTF.